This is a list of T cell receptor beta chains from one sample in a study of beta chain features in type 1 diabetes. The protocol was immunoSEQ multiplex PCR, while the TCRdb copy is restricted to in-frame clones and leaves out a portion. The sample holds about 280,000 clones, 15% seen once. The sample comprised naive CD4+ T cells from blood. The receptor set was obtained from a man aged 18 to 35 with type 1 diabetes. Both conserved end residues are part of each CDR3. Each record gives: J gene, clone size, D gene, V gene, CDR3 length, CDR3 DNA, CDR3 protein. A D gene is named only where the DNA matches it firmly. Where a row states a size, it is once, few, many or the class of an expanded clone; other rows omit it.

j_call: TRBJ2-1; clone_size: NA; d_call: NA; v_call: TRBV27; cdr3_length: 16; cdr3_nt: TGTGCCAGCAGTCCCCTCCGCGGGGGCGTAAAGAATGAGCAGTTCTTC; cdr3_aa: CASSPLRGGVKNEQFF
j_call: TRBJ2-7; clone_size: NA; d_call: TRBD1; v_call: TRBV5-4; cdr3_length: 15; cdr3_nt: TGTGCCAGCAGCCCCAGGACAGGGACCTCCTACGAGCAGTACTTC; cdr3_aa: CASSPRTGTSYEQYF
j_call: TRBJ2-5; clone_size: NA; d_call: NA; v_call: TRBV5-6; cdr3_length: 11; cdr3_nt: TGTGCCAGCAGCCAGTGGGAGACCCAGTACTTC; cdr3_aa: CASSQWETQYF
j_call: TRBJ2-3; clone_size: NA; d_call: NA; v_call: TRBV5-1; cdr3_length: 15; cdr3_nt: TGCGCCAGCAGCCCGACCCCAAGCGGTCCAGATACGCAGTATTTT; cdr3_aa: CASSPTPSGPDTQYF
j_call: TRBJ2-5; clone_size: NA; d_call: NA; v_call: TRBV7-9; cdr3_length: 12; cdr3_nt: TGTGCCAGCAGCTTAATCGAGGAGACCCAGTACTTC; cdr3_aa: CASSLIEETQYF
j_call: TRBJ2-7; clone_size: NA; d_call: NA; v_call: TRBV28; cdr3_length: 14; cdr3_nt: TGTGCCAGCAGTTTGATTAACAGCCCCTACGAGCAGTACTTC; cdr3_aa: CASSLINSPYEQYF
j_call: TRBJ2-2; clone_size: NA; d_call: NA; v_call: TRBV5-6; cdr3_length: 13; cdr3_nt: TGTGCCAGCAGCTTGCCTCACGGCGGGGAGCTGTTTTTT; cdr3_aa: CASSLPHGGELFF
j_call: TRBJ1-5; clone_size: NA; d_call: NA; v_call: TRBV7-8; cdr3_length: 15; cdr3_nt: TGTGCCAGCAGCTTAGCGGGCTTCTCAAATCAGCCCCAGCATTTT; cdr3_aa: CASSLAGFSNQPQHF
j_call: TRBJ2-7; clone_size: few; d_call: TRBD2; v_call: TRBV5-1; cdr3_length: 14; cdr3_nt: TGCGCCAGCAGGGAAACTAGCGATTCCTACGAGCAGTACTTC; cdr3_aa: CASRETSDSYEQYF
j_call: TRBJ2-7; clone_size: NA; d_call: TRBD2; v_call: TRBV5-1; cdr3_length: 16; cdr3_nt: TGCGCCAGCAGCTTGGATGCCGTCGGGGGGAGGAACGAGCAGTACTTC; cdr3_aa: CASSLDAVGGRNEQYF
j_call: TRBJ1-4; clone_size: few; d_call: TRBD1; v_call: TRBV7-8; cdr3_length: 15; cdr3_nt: TGTGCCAGCAGCTTTGGGACAGGAGAAAATGAAAAACTGTTTTTT; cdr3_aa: CASSFGTGENEKLFF
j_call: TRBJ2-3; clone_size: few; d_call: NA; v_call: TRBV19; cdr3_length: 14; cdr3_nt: TGTGCCAGTAGTATAGATCCGGGGATAGATACGCAGTATTTT; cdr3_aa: CASSIDPGIDTQYF
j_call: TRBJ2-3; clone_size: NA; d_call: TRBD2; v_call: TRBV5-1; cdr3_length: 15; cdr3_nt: TGCGCCAGCGTAAGAAGTGGGCTAGCGGGAGATACGCAGTATTTT; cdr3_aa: CASVRSGLAGDTQYF
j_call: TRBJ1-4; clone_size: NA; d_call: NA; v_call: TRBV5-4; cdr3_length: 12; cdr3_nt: TGTGCCAGCAAAGGCGGTAGCGAAAAACTGTTTTTT; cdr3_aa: CASKGGSEKLFF
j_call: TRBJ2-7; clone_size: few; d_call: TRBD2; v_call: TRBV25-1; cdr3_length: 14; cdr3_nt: TGTGCCAGCAGTGAGGGACTAGCTATCTACGAGCAGTACTTC; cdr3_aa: CASSEGLAIYEQYF
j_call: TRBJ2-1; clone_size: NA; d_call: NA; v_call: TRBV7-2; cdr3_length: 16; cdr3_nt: TGTGCCAGCAGCCAACGACTGGCTAGCTCCTACAATGAGCAGTTCTTC; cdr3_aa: CASSQRLASSYNEQFF
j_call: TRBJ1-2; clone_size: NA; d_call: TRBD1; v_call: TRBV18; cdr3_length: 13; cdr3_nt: TGTGCCAGCTCACCTTGGGACAGTAATGGCTACACCTTC; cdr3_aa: CASSPWDSNGYTF
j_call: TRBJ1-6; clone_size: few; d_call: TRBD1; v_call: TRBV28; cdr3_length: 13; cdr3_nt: TGTGCCAGCAGTTTGTGGGACAGGGGGCCCCTCCACTTT; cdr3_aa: CASSLWDRGPLHF
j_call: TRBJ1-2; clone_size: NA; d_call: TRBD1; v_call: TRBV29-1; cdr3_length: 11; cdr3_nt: TGCAGCGTTGACCTACAGGGGGCATACACCTTC; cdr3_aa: CSVDLQGAYTF
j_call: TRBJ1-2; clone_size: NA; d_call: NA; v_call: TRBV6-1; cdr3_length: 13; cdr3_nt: TGTGCCAGCAGTGAACCGGCGGTCTATGGCTACACCTTC; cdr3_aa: CASSEPAVYGYTF
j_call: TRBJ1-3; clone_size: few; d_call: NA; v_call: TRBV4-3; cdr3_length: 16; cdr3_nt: TGCGCCAGCAGCCAAGATCCCGCAGGCTCTGGAAACACCATATATTTT; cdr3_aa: CASSQDPAGSGNTIYF
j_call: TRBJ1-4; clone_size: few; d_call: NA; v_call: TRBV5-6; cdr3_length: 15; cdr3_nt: TGTGCCAGCAGCTTGTTGGCCGTTGCGGAGGAAAAACTGTTTTTT; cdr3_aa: CASSLLAVAEEKLFF
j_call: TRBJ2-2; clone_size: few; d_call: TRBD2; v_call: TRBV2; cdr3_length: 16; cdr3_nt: TGTGCCAGCAGTCGGGGACTAGCGGGAGCCCACGGGGAGCTGTTTTTT; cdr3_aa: CASSRGLAGAHGELFF